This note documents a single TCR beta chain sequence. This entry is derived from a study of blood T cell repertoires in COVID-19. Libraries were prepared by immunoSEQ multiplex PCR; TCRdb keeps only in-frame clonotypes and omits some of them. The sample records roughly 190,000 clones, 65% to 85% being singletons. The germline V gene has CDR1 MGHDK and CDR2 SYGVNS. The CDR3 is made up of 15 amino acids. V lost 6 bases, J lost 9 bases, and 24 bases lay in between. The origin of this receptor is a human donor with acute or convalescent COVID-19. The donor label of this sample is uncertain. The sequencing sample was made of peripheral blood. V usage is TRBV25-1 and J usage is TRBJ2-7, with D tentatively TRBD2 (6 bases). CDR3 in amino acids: CASSLPGTDTSGQYF. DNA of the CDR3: TGTGCCAGCAGCTTACCCGGGACTGACACCTCCGGGCAGTACTTC.